This T cell receptor beta chain originates from a study of T cell responses to AZD1222 COVID-19 vaccine. This CDR3 is 16 amino acids long. Germline V CDR1 and CDR2: SGHKS, YYEKEE (reference sequence). V was cut by 0 bases and J by 3 bases, with 14 bases left in between. Pooled together were second doses at about 4 or about 12 weeks. Assay used: immunoSEQ multiplex PCR; TCRdb lists only in-frame clones, some missing. The sample has around 99,000 clones, around 92% seen once. The J gene is TRBJ2-3, the V gene TRBV5-5; D tentatively fits TRBD1 or TRBD2 (6 bases each). The sequence was collected from an adult who received the AZD1222 COVID-19 vaccine. Sequenced material: peripheral blood, taken 28 days after the second AZD1222 dose. CDR3 sequence (DNA): TGTGCCAGCAGCTTGGCATTGGGGGGCTCTACAGATACGCAGTATTTT. Translation: CASSLALGGSTDTQYF.